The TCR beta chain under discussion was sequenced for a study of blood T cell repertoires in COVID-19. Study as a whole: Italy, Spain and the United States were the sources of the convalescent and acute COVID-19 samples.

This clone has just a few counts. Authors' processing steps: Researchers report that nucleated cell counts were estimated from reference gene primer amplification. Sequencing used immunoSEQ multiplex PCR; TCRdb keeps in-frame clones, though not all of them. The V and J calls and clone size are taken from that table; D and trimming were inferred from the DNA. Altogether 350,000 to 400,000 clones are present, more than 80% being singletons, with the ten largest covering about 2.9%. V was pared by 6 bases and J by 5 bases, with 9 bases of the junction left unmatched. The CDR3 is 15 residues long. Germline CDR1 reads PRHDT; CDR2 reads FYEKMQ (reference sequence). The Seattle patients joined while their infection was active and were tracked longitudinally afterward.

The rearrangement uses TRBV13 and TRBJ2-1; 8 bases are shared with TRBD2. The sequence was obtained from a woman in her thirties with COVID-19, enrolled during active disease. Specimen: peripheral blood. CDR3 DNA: TGTGCCAGCAGTTTACCGGGACTAGGGGACAATGAGCAGTTCTTC. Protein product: CASSLPGLGDNEQFF.